The next 24 T cell receptor beta chains were all read from a single sample in a study of cytomegalovirus exposure and HLA in healthy donors. Vbeta (60) and Jbeta (13) primers were used in the PCR. Clones were sequenced by immunoSEQ multiplex PCR, and TCRdb holds only the in-frame ones, with some missing. The repertoire holds 180,000 or so clones, around 80% seen once, with around 0.8% in the top ten. The sequenced sample was PBMCs. The receptors come from a woman between 18 and 29 years old in good health and CMV-seronegative.

The J gene is TRBJ1-4, the V gene TRBV6-1; TRBD1 matches at 9 bases. The CDR3 is made up of 15 amino acids. The V segment lost 6 bases and the J segment 2 bases; nucleotides outside the gene matches: 4. Germline V CDR1 and CDR2: MNHNS, SASEGT. The CDR3: CASSLTGGTNEKLFF. The CDR3 DNA reads as TGTGCCAGCAGCCTAACAGGGGGCACTAATGAAAAACTGTTTTTT.

In its sample, this clone was seen once. V is TRBV19 and J is TRBJ2-7; 8 nucleotides agree with TRBD2. The ends lost 4 bases at V and 2 bases at J; junction bases unmatched: 7. Germline values: CDR1 LNHDA, CDR2 SQIVND (reference sequence). The CDR3 totals 15 residues. This chain's CDR3 is CASSSSGGAPYEQYF. The CDR3 DNA follows: TGTGCCAGTAGTAGTTCGGGAGGGGCCCCCTACGAGCAGTACTTC. Based on the CDR3 plus reference TRBV19 and TRBJ2-7, the full variable domain is DGGITQSPKYLFRKEGQNVTLSCEQNLNHDAMYWYRQDPGQGLRLIYYSQIVNDFQKGDIAEGYSVSREKKESFPLTVTSAQKNPTAFYLCASSSSGGAPYEQYFGPGTRLTVT.

This clone has just one count. The V gene is TRBV5-8, the J gene TRBJ2-7, with D hard to call. The germline gives CDR1 SGHTS, CDR2 YDEGEE. The CDR3 contains 14 residues. Trimming cost V 0 bases and J 1 base, with 8 bases left between them. The CDR3 spells CASSLASPSYEQYF. The CDR3, as DNA: TGTGCCAGCAGCTTGGCCTCTCCTTCCTACGAGCAGTACTTC.

The chain carries TRBV2 and TRBJ1-4; no definite D call. Looked up from germline, CDR1 is SNHLY and CDR2 is FYNNEI. The germline V and J ends were trimmed by 4 bases and 7 bases, with 13 bases remaining between them. The CDR3 covers 14 residues. This CDR3 reads CASSGARLGEKLFF. For the CDR3, the DNA is TGTGCCAGCAGTGGGGCCAGGTTGGGTGAAAAACTGTTTTTT.

The chain has TRBV28 and TRBJ2-7; 11 nucleotides align to TRBD1. The germline V gene has CDR1 MDHEN and CDR2 SYDVKM. The CDR3 spans 14 residues. V shed 2 bases and J 4 bases; nucleotides not matched to a gene: 1. This CDR3 is CASSLGTGGYEQYF. For the CDR3, the DNA is TGTGCCAGCAGTTTAGGGACAGGGGGATACGAGCAGTACTTC.

A few counts support this clone. The genes are TRBV5-1 and TRBJ2-3; 10 bases agree with TRBD2. Germline trimming cut 0 bases from V and 2 bases from J; bases unmatched to any gene: 3. The CDR3 runs to 16 residues. Germline-derived CDR1 and CDR2 are SGHRS and YFSETQ. CDR3 in DNA: TGCGCCAGCAGCTTGGAGGGACTAGCGACCACAGATACGCAGTATTTT. This translates into CASSLEGLATTDTQYF.

The rearrangement joins TRBV6-5 to TRBJ2-7, with D possibly being TRBD2 (6 bases). CDR3 length equals 14 residues. Deletions cut 0 bases from V and 7 bases from J, with 13 bases between. The germline V gene has CDR1 MNHEY and CDR2 SVGAGI. CDR3 protein: CASSYSLNGGEQYF. For the CDR3, the DNA is TGTGCCAGCAGTTACTCGTTGAATGGGGGGGAGCAGTACTTC.

The chain links TRBV5-8 to TRBJ2-5, with TRBD1 matching 9 bases. Germline loops: CDR1 SGHTS, CDR2 YDEGEE. The CDR3 spans 15 residues. V shed 4 bases, J shed 2 bases, and the junction held 6 bases outside the gene matches. CDR3 sequence reads: CASSLGTGSQETQYF. Written as DNA, the CDR3 is TGTGCCAGCAGCCTTGGGACAGGGTCGCAAGAGACCCAGTACTTC.

This chain links TRBV9 with TRBJ2-1, with a possible D match to TRBD1 (5 bases). The germline V gene has CDR1 SGDLS and CDR2 YYNGEE. This CDR3 is 13 amino acids long. The V end lost 0 bases, the J end lost 10 bases, and 11 bases lay between the germline ends. CDR3 DNA: TGTGCCAGCAGCGTAGTGGACAAAGCCGAGCAGTTCTTC. Protein: CASSVVDKAEQFF.

This rearrangement joins TRBV10-3 to TRBJ2-5; 11 bases fit TRBD1. This CDR3 spans 19 amino acids. The germline V gene has CDR1 ENHRY and CDR2 SYGVKD. Germline trimming cut 6 bases from V and 5 bases from J; bases unmatched to any gene: 20. This CDR3 is CAIRDPVPGQGDGGETQYF. The CDR3 DNA sequence: TGTGCCATCAGGGATCCGGTGCCGGGACAGGGGGACGGAGGGGAGACCCAGTACTTC.

V usage is TRBV28 and J usage is TRBJ2-7; D possibly corresponds to TRBD2 (7 bases). Germline V gives CDR1 MDHEN, CDR2 SYDVKM. Deletions cut 6 bases from V and 3 bases from J, with 21 bases between. This CDR3 spans 16 amino acids. The CDR3 sequence is CASSRLGGAASYEQYF. In DNA form, the CDR3 reads TGTGCCAGCAGCCGATTGGGGGGGGCGGCAAGCTACGAGCAGTACTTC.

The chain recombines TRBV7-2 with TRBJ2-7, with a possible D match to TRBD1 (5 bases). The germline gives CDR1 SGHTA, CDR2 FQGNSA. Trimming stripped 1 base from V and 0 bases from J, with 10 bases between. The length of the CDR3 is 15 residues. For the CDR3, the DNA is TGTGCCAGCAGCTTAGACGGCAGGGCCTCCTACGAGCAGTACTTC. Encoded protein: CASSLDGRASYEQYF.

This clone was seen a handful of times. This chain connects TRBV11-3 to TRBJ1-2; D is uncertain. The CDR3 runs to 16 residues. Germline CDR1 reads SGHNT; CDR2 reads YENEEA. V lost 0 bases, J lost 0 bases, and 11 bases lay in between. CDR3 sequence: CASSLEGREANYGYTF. CDR3 coding DNA: TGTGCCAGCAGCTTAGAAGGGAGGGAAGCTAACTATGGCTACACCTTC.

The V call is TRBV10-1, the J call TRBJ1-5, with 11 nucleotides matching TRBD1. The germline gives CDR1 WNHNN, CDR2 SYGVQD (reference sequence). Unmatched junction bases numbered 6, after V lost 7 bases and J lost 1 base. The CDR3 runs 16 residues. The CDR3: CASNDRDRGSNQPQHF. CDR3 sequence (DNA): TGCGCCAGCAATGACCGGGACAGGGGGAGCAATCAGCCCCAGCATTTT.

This clone came up a few times. V usage is TRBV15 and J usage is TRBJ1-1, with a possible D match to TRBD1 (6 bases). The CDR3 extends over 13 amino acids. Per the germline V gene, CDR1 is LNHNV and CDR2 is YYDKDF (reference sequence). Trimming took off 3 bases at V and 7 bases at J, with 12 bases between the two ends. CDR3 nucleotide sequence: TGTGCCACCAGCAGGGACAGCGGTCTTGAAGCTTTCTTT. Translation: CATSRDSGLEAFF.

The chain has TRBV7-2 and TRBJ2-3; perhaps TRBD1 as D (7 bases). This CDR3 has 15 amino acids. Trimming removed 5 bases at V and 6 bases at J, with 18 bases between. The V gene's germline CDR1 is SGHTA and CDR2 FQGNSA. CDR3 region: CASSQLETGRDTQYF. CDR3 coding DNA: TGTGCCAGCAGCCAACTCGAGACAGGGAGGGATACGCAGTATTTT. The full variable domain, with the rest looked up from reference TRBV7-2 and TRBJ2-3, is GAGVSQSPSNKVTEKGKDVELRCDPISGHTALYWYRQSLGQGLEFLIYFQGNSAPDKSGLPSDRFSAERTGGSVSTLTIQRTQQEDSAVYLCASSQLETGRDTQYFGPGTRLTVL.

V is TRBV15 and J is TRBJ1-1, with D perhaps TRBD1 (5 bases). The V gene's germline CDR1 is LNHNV and CDR2 YYDKDF (reference sequence). The CDR3 is 15 residues long. With 0 bases removed from V and 3 bases from J, the gap between germline ends came to 11 bases. The CDR3 DNA reads TGTGCCACCAGCAGAGATGCGGGGGGTTACACTGAAGCTTTCTTT. It codes for CATSRDAGGYTEAFF. Full variable domain (rest looked up from reference TRBV15 and TRBJ1-1): DAMVIQNPRYQVTQFGKPVTLSCSQTLNHNVMYWYQQKSSQAPKLLFHYYDKDFNNEADTPDNFQSRRPNTSFCFLDIRSPGLGDTAMYLCATSRDAGGYTEAFFGQGTRLTVV.

The rearrangement links TRBV7-9 to TRBJ2-3; D possibly corresponds to TRBD1 (5 bases). This CDR3 is built from 13 residues. The germline V gene encodes CDR1 SEHNR and CDR2 FQNEAQ (reference sequence). V dropped 1 base and J dropped 6 bases, with 8 bases sitting between them. CDR3: CASSLDRWDTQYF. CDR3 nucleotides: TGTGCCAGCAGCTTAGACAGGTGGGATACGCAGTATTTT.

The chain carries TRBV7-9 and TRBJ2-3, with TRBD2 identical over 8 bases. The junction had 9 bases not matched to a gene; V was cut back by 3 bases and J by 1 base. CDR1 is SEHNR, CDR2 FQNEAQ, per germline (reference sequence). The CDR3 runs 17 residues. The CDR3 loop reads CASSFGAAGVRTDTQYF. The DNA for the CDR3 is TGTGCCAGCAGCTTTGGGGCAGCGGGAGTCCGCACAGATACGCAGTATTTT. Filled out from reference TRBV7-9 and TRBJ2-3, the complete variable domain reads DTGVSQNPRHKITKRGQNVTFRCDPISEHNRLYWYRQTLGQGPEFLTYFQNEAQLEKSRLLSDRFSAERPKGSFSTLEIQRTEQGDSAMYLCASSFGAAGVRTDTQYFGPGTRLTVL.

The gene calls are TRBV19 and TRBJ1-5; a possible D gene is TRBD1 (6 bases). Trimming removed 3 bases at V and 9 bases at J, with 18 bases between. CDR1 is LNHDA and CDR2 is SQIVND in the germline V gene (reference sequence). The CDR3 contains 15 residues. The CDR3, as DNA: TGTGCCAGTAGTATCCAGGGGTCTCGATCATGGCCCCAGCATTTT. Amino acids: CASSIQGSRSWPQHF.

CDR3 residues: CASGLASLGGANVLTF. The CDR3 DNA is TGTGCCAGTGGACTAGCTTCCCTAGGTGGGGCCAACGTCCTGACTTTC. The chain employs TRBV2 and TRBJ2-6; 8 bases are shared with TRBD2. Trimming removed 9 bases from V and 3 bases from J; junction bases left unmatched: 10. Germline V gene data show CDR1 as SNHLY and CDR2 as FYNNEI. This CDR3 comprises 16 residues.

V gene TRBV2 combines with J gene TRBJ2-2; D is possibly TRBD2 (6 bases). The germline CDR1 and CDR2 sequences are SNHLY and FYNNEI. Trimming took 7 bases from V and 3 from J, leaving 15 bases between them. This CDR3 has 15 amino acids. The CDR3 DNA is TGTGCCAGCAACCCGACTAGTACCCACACCGGGGAGCTGTTTTTT. This gives the protein CASNPTSTHTGELFF.

For this clone: At one end the junction does not follow the germline gene, possibly because of a read error. This chain uses TRBV7-9 with TRBJ2-2, with a weak D call TRBD2 (6 bases). Germline-derived CDR1 and CDR2 are SEHNR and FQNEAQ (reference sequence). The CDR3 sequence is 13 residues long. The CDR3: CSSSHGTTGELFF. CDR3 bases: TGTTCCAGCAGCCACGGGACTACCGGGGAGCTGTTTTTT. Drawing the rest from reference TRBV7-9 and TRBJ2-2, the complete variable domain is DTGVSQNPRHKITKRGQNVTFRCDPISEHNRLYWYRQTLGQGPEFLTYFQNEAQLEKSRLLSDRFSAERPKGSFSTLEIQRTEQGDSAMYLCSSSHGTTGELFFGEGSRLTVL.

The count of this clone is one. The rearrangement links TRBV5-6 to TRBJ2-2; D is perhaps TRBD1 (6 bases). This CDR3 has 15 residues. V was cut by 4 bases and J by 10 bases, with 20 bases left in between. CDR1 is SGHDT, CDR2 YYEEEE, per germline. The CDR3 is CASSDRTPGLPELFF. CDR3 in DNA: TGTGCCAGCAGCGACAGGACCCCCGGACTTCCGGAGCTGTTTTTT.